This section outlines one T cell receptor beta chain sequence together with its context. What it binds is unknown. A clone one base away is much larger, so this may be a read error. This specimen comes from a study of response to subunit inactivated influenza vaccine. Findings and caveats of the study: Authors suggested each seasonal flu vaccination may recruit only limited numbers of new T cells.

TCRdb reprocessed the RT-PCR reads with MiXCR, giving one entry per CDR3 protein. Of under 800,000 distinct CDR3 sequences listed, approximately 15% are singletons. The source material was PBMCs from blood, sampled roughly 2 weeks before vaccination. This TCR came from a man in his forties or fifties who received an inactivated influenza vaccine.

The DNA of the CDR3 is TGTGCCACCAGCGCCCATGGGTCGGACACCCAGTACTTC. It encodes CATSAHGSDTQYF. The chain links TRBV24-1 to TRBJ2-5, with D uncertain. With 7 bases removed from V and 8 bases from J, the gap between germline ends came to 16 bases. CDR1 and CDR2 (germline): KGHDR, SFDVKD. The CDR3 loop spans 13 amino acids.